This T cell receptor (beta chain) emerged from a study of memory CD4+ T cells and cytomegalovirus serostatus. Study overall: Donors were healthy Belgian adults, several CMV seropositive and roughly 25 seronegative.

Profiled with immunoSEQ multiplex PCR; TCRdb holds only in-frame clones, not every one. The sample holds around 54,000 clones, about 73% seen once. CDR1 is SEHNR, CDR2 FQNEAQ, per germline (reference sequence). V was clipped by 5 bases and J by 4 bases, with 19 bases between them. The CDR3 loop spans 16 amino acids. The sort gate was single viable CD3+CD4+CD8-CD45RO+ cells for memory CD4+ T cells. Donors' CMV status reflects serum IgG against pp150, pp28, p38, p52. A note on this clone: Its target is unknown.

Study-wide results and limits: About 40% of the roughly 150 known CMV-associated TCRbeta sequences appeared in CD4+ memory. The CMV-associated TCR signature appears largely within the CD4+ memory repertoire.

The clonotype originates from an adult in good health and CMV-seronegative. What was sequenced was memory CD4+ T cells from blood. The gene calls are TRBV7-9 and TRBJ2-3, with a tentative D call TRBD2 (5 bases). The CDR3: CASSRGLASRSDTQYF. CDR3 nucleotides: TGTGCCAGCAGCCGTGGTCTAGCCTCCAGATCAGATACGCAGTATTTT.